What follows are 31 T cell receptor beta chains derived from one specimen sequenced in a study of technical replicates of blood from a few donors. The data were produced by immunoSEQ multiplex PCR, yet TCRdb's version contains in-frame clones alone and is incomplete. The sample carries 75,000 to 100,000 clones, about 96% recorded once. Sequenced: T cells isolated from PBMCs. These receptor sequences come from a human donor in good health.

The rearrangement joins TRBV6-4 to TRBJ1-2; possible D gene TRBD1, 6 bases. V was pared by 2 bases and J by 8 bases, with 15 bases between. This CDR3 spans 14 amino acids. Germline V gene sequence: CDR1 MRHNA, CDR2 SNTAGT. CDR3 sequence: CASSDEQGLGGYTF. The DNA for the CDR3 is TGTGCCAGCAGTGACGAACAGGGCCTAGGGGGCTACACCTTC.

The CDR3 DNA reads TGTGCCAGCAGCTTTTATTGGGACATTATCTCCTACGAGCAGTACTTC. This encodes CASSFYWDIISYEQYF. The chain employs TRBV5-5 and TRBJ2-7, with D tentatively TRBD1 (6 bases). The ends were cut back, 2 bases at V and 0 bases at J, with 15 bases in the middle. Germline CDR1 SGHKS, CDR2 YYEKEE (reference sequence). The CDR3 length is 16 residues.

V gene TRBV4-1 combines with J gene TRBJ2-1, with 7 bases matching TRBD2. Trimming cost V 4 bases and J 5 bases; bases outside gene matches: 8. Germline CDR1 MGHRA, CDR2 YSYEKL. The CDR3 is made up of 15 amino acids. In DNA, the CDR3 is TGCGCCAGCAGCCGTCAGAGCGGGATGAACAATGAGCAGTTCTTC. Protein sequence: CASSRQSGMNNEQFF.

The rearrangement joins TRBV30 to TRBJ2-5; D is perhaps TRBD2 (5 bases). Looked up from germline, CDR1 is GTSNPN and CDR2 is SVGIG (reference sequence). Trimming took off 1 base at V and 5 bases at J, with 8 bases between the two ends. The CDR3 sequence is 12 residues long. The CDR3 loop reads CAWSAGSETQYF. The CDR3 DNA reads as TGTGCCTGGAGTGCGGGGAGCGAGACCCAGTACTTC.

This chain joins TRBV27 and TRBJ2-1, with 13 bases that match TRBD2. This CDR3 contains 15 residues. CDR1 and CDR2 from the germline V gene are MNHEY and SMNVEV (reference sequence). The V and J ends lost 6 bases and 7 bases, in that order; junction bases with no gene match: 6. CDR3 in amino acids: CASSRTSGRGNEQFF. The CDR3 DNA reads TGTGCCAGCAGCCGGACTAGCGGGAGAGGAAATGAGCAGTTCTTC.

The chain is built from TRBV25-1 and TRBJ2-3; D perhaps matches TRBD2 (6 bases). The CDR3 covers 12 residues. The V gene's germline CDR1 is MGHDK and CDR2 SYGVNS. Trimming stripped 2 bases from V and 11 bases from J, with 11 bases between. The CDR3 sequence: CASSEPGREQYF. The CDR3 bases are TGTGCCAGCAGTGAACCCGGGAGAGAGCAGTATTTT. Full variable domain (missing parts from reference TRBV25-1 and TRBJ2-3): EADIYQTPRYLVIGTGKKITLECSQTMGHDKMYWYQQDPGMELHLIHYSYGVNSTEKGDLSSESTVSRIRTEHFPLTLESARPSHTSQYLCASSEPGREQYFGPGTRLTVL.

This clone has just one count. The chain is built from TRBV19 and TRBJ2-7; 11 bases align to TRBD2. The CDR3 is made up of 15 amino acids. The V gene's germline CDR1 is LNHDA and CDR2 SQIVND (reference sequence). V shed 5 bases, J shed 0 bases, and the junction held 3 bases outside the gene matches. The CDR3 coding sequence is TGTGCCAGTAGTTCTAGCGGGAGGAGCTCCTACGAGCAGTACTTC. It translates to CASSSSGRSSYEQYF.

CDR3 residues: CASSLPGQGTYEQYF. The CDR3 nucleotides are TGTGCCAGCAGCTTACCGGGACAGGGGACCTACGAGCAGTACTTC. V and J are TRBV5-4 and TRBJ2-7; 10 bases line up with TRBD1. Germline-derived CDR1 and CDR2 are SGHNT and YYREEE (reference sequence). CDR3 length: 15 amino acids. V trimming: 2 bases; J trimming: 2 bases; junction bases outside the gene matches: 4. Together with reference TRBV5-4 and TRBJ2-7, the CDR3 gives the full variable domain: ETGVTQSPTHLIKTRGQQVTLRCSSQSGHNTVSWYQQALGQGPQFIFQYYREEENGRGNFPPRFSGLQFPNYSSELNVNALELDDSALYLCASSLPGQGTYEQYFGPGTRLTVT.

J is TRBJ2-3 and V is TRBV7-8; 10 bases are a match to TRBD2. Germline V CDR1 and CDR2: SGHVS, FQNEAQ. Losses at the gene ends were 1 base for V and 3 bases for J; bases not matched to a gene: 4. The CDR3 has 16 residues. DNA of the CDR3: TGTGCCAGCAGCTTAGGTACTAGCGGGATTACAGATACGCAGTATTTT. This sequence encodes CASSLGTSGITDTQYF.

Concerning this clone: The identical CDR3 is also encoded by other nucleotide sequences in the sample. The rearrangement uses TRBV6-5 and TRBJ2-3, with 9 bases that match TRBD2. The CDR3 runs 15 residues. V lost 2 bases, J lost 0 bases, and 0 bases stayed unmatched. From germline, CDR1 is MNHEY and CDR2 SVGAGI. The CDR3 loop is CASSYLAGSTDTQYF. For the CDR3, the DNA is TGTGCCAGCAGTTACCTAGCGGGGAGCACAGATACGCAGTATTTT.

The CDR3 loop is CASSLQGGTEAFF. The CDR3 DNA reads TGTGCCAGCAGCTTACAGGGTGGCACTGAAGCTTTCTTT. The chain employs TRBV7-6 and TRBJ1-1, with D possibly being TRBD1 (5 bases). The germline CDR1 and CDR2 sequences are SGHVS and FNYEAQ. The V gene lost 2 bases and the J gene lost 4 bases, with 8 bases spanning the gap. The CDR3 runs 13 residues. Together with reference TRBV7-6 and TRBJ1-1, the CDR3 gives the full variable domain: GAGVSQSPRYKVTKRGQDVALRCDPISGHVSLYWYRQALGQGPEFLTYFNYEAQQDKSGLPNDRFSAERPEGSISTLTIQRTEQRDSAMYRCASSLQGGTEAFFGQGTRLTVV.

The chain couples TRBV5-1 to TRBJ1-5; 7 nucleotides line up with TRBD1. This CDR3 contains 16 residues. The germline CDR1 and CDR2 sequences are SGHRS and YFSETQ. After removal of 0 bases from V and 7 bases from J, the junction contained 10 bases not matched to a gene. The DNA for the CDR3 is TGCGCCAGCAGCTTGGGGACAGGCCATATCGGGCAGCCCCAGCATTTT. Its translation is CASSLGTGHIGQPQHF.

This clone was detected only once. V is TRBV10-3 and J is TRBJ2-1; 15 nucleotides align to TRBD2. CDR1 is ENHRY and CDR2 is SYGVKD in the germline V gene. This CDR3 is 15 amino acids long. V gave up 4 bases and J gave up 8 bases; unmatched junction bases: 3. The CDR3: CAISVGLAGGHEQFF. For the CDR3, the DNA is TGTGCCATCAGTGTTGGACTAGCGGGAGGGCATGAGCAGTTCTTC.

The genes are TRBV21-1 and TRBJ1-5. TRBV21-1 is marked as a pseudogene. The CDR3 is 13 residues long. CDR3 DNA: TGTGCCAGCCCGGGTTTCGGAAATCAGCCCCAGCATTTT. Translated, it gives CASPGFGNQPQHF.

J is TRBJ2-5 and V is TRBV10-1, with 12 bases aligning to TRBD2. This CDR3 is built from 14 residues. In germline, CDR1 is WNHNN, CDR2 SYGVQD (reference sequence). V was pared by 3 bases and J by 9 bases, with 5 bases of the junction left unmatched. The CDR3 sequence is CASSDSLAGGPQYF. CDR3 in DNA: TGCGCCAGCAGTGATAGCCTAGCGGGAGGGCCCCAGTACTTC.

Turning to this clone: In the same sample, other DNA sequences code for this CDR3. For the CDR3, the DNA is TGTGCCAGCAGCGTAGATCCCTCCTCCTACGAGCAGTACTTC. It is translated as CASSVDPSSYEQYF. The chain is built from TRBV9 and TRBJ2-7; D gene unclear. The germline V and J ends were trimmed by 0 bases and 0 bases, with 7 bases remaining between them. Germline loops: CDR1 SGDLS, CDR2 YYNGEE. The CDR3 totals 14 residues.

The chain combines TRBV19 with TRBJ2-7; 7 bases match TRBD1. Germline loops: CDR1 LNHDA, CDR2 SQIVND (reference sequence). This CDR3 is built from 15 residues. V lost 6 bases to trimming and J lost 4 bases; unmatched junction nucleotides: 12. The CDR3 loop is CASRGLLRGQYEQYF. CDR3 in DNA: TGTGCCAGTAGGGGGCTTTTGAGGGGGCAATACGAGCAGTACTTC.

This clone was observed once. The chain uses TRBV27 and TRBJ2-6; D remains ambiguous. V shed 2 bases and J shed 0 bases, with 2 bases lying between them. The CDR3 is 14 amino acids. The germline gives CDR1 MNHEY, CDR2 SMNVEV (reference sequence). The CDR3 DNA follows: TGTGCCAGCAGTTTACGCTCTGGGGCCAACGTCCTGACTTTC. This gives the protein CASSLRSGANVLTF.

V is TRBV5-1 and J is TRBJ2-7, with D maybe TRBD2 (6 bases). From germline, CDR1 is SGHRS and CDR2 YFSETQ. This CDR3 comprises 14 residues. V lost 1 base and J lost 0, with 8 bases in between. The CDR3 DNA follows: TGCGCCAGCAGCTTGTCGGGACTCTCCTACGAGCAGTACTTC. This gives the protein CASSLSGLSYEQYF.

The rearrangement links TRBV4-3 to TRBJ2-7; a weak D match, TRBD1 (5 bases). This CDR3 comprises 17 residues. Deletions cut 0 bases from V and 6 bases from J, with 21 bases between. CDR1 and CDR2 (germline): LGHNA, YSLEER. This CDR3 reads CASSQEAGGQLGIEQYF. The CDR3 coding sequence is TGCGCCAGCAGCCAAGAAGCAGGCGGACAATTGGGGATCGAGCAGTACTTC.

The chain links TRBV27 to TRBJ1-2; the match to TRBD1 covers 9 bases. V trimming: 5 bases; J trimming: 2 bases; junction bases outside the gene matches: 0. Germline CDR1 is MNHEY and CDR2 is SMNVEV (reference sequence). This CDR3 is 13 amino acids long. CDR3 sequence reads: CASSGTGNYGYTF. The CDR3 DNA reads as TGTGCCAGCAGTGGGACAGGGAACTATGGCTACACCTTC.

The gene calls are TRBV19 and TRBJ1-1, with TRBD1 matching 8 bases. The germline V gene has CDR1 LNHDA and CDR2 SQIVND (reference sequence). The length of the CDR3 is 15 residues. Trimming removed 7 bases from V and 5 bases from J; junction bases left unmatched: 12. This CDR3 reads CASNGPGQGGTEAFF. The CDR3 DNA sequence: TGTGCCAGTAATGGGCCCGGACAGGGAGGGACTGAAGCTTTCTTT.

CDR3 amino acids: CASSSDNWDEKLFF. Here the CDR3 DNA reads TGTGCCAGCAGTTCCGACAATTGGGATGAAAAACTGTTTTTT. V is TRBV28 and J is TRBJ1-4; D remains unclear. Germline CDR1 MDHEN, CDR2 SYDVKM. The CDR3 has 14 residues. With 4 bases removed from V and 6 bases from J, the gap between germline ends came to 12 bases.

V is TRBV13 and J is TRBJ2-5; 9 positions agree with TRBD1. Per the germline V gene, CDR1 is PRHDT and CDR2 is FYEKMQ (reference sequence). The junction had 6 bases not matched to a gene; V was cut back by 4 bases and J by 3 bases. CDR3 length equals 15 residues. The CDR3 sequence is CASSSWDRVEETQYF. In nucleotides, the CDR3 is TGTGCCAGCAGCTCTTGGGACAGGGTGGAAGAGACCCAGTACTTC.

This rearrangement joins TRBV2 to TRBJ2-7; 7 nucleotides line up with TRBD2. The V and J ends lost 1 base and 2 bases, in that order; junction bases with no gene match: 5. CDR3 length equals 15 residues. Germline lookup yields CDR1 SNHLY and CDR2 FYNNEI. CDR3 sequence (DNA): TGTGCCAGCAGTGAAGGGTCTAGCGGCCCCTACGAGCAGTACTTC. Protein sequence: CASSEGSSGPYEQYF.

This rearrangement joins TRBV4-1 to TRBJ2-1, with 9 bases identical to TRBD2. J lost 6 bases, V lost 3 bases, and 9 bases had no gene match. The CDR3 length is 16 residues. Germline-derived CDR1 and CDR2 are MGHRA and YSYEKL. CDR3 region: CASSQSLAGDSNEQFF. CDR3 DNA: TGCGCCAGCAGCCAGAGTTTAGCGGGAGATAGCAATGAGCAGTTCTTC.

This clone showed up just once. V and J are TRBV28 and TRBJ2-7; 8 bases are a match to TRBD1. This CDR3 spans 12 amino acids. The ends lost 5 bases at V and 5 bases at J; junction bases unmatched: 2. The germline CDR1 and CDR2 sequences are MDHEN and SYDVKM. The CDR3 DNA sequence: TGTGCCAGCAGTAGACAGGGGAACGAGCAGTACTTC. This encodes CASSRQGNEQYF.

The V and J genes are TRBV7-2 and TRBJ1-2; 7 nucleotides agree with TRBD1. V shed 0 bases, J shed 7 bases, and the junction held 5 bases outside the gene matches. Germline CDR1 reads SGHTA; CDR2 reads FQGNSA. This CDR3 comprises 14 residues. CDR3 in amino acids: CASSLAKGAGGYTF. For the CDR3, the DNA is TGTGCCAGCAGCTTAGCGAAGGGGGCAGGTGGCTACACCTTC.

This clone was observed a single time. This chain joins TRBV19 and TRBJ1-5, with D unresolved. Per germline, CDR1 LNHDA and CDR2 SQIVND (reference sequence). V lost 3 bases and J lost 6, with 6 bases in between. The CDR3 runs to 12 residues. CDR3 sequence: CASSIRGQPQHF. Written as DNA, the CDR3 is TGTGCCAGTAGTATCCGGGGTCAGCCCCAGCATTTT.

The rearrangement joins TRBV19 to TRBJ2-3; 9 bases are shared with TRBD2. The germline V gene has CDR1 LNHDA and CDR2 SQIVND (reference sequence). This CDR3 comprises 17 residues. The junction had 10 bases not matched to a gene; V was cut back by 4 bases and J by 2 bases. CDR3 nucleotides: TGTGCCAGTAGTACACTACTAGCGGGCATTTACACAGATACGCAGTATTTT. Residues: CASSTLLAGIYTDTQYF.

This sequence joins TRBV7-9 and TRBJ2-3; 8 nucleotides agree with TRBD1. The V segment lost 2 bases and the J segment 6 bases; nucleotides outside the gene matches: 4. The CDR3 consists of 14 residues. Germline CDR1 reads SEHNR; CDR2 reads FQNEAQ (reference sequence). CDR3 sequence reads: CASSLTGGTDTQYF. CDR3 nucleotide sequence: TGTGCCAGCAGCTTAACAGGGGGGACGGATACGCAGTATTTT. Drawing the rest from reference TRBV7-9 and TRBJ2-3, the complete variable domain is DTGVSQNPRHKITKRGQNVTFRCDPISEHNRLYWYRQTLGQGPEFLTYFQNEAQLEKSRLLSDRFSAERPKGSFSTLEIQRTEQGDSAMYLCASSLTGGTDTQYFGPGTRLTVL.